These 30 T cell receptor beta chains were all obtained from the same sample, sequenced in a study of cytomegalovirus exposure and HLA in healthy donors. Amplification used 60 Vbeta primers and 13 Jbeta primers. The assay was immunoSEQ multiplex PCR, and TCRdb's table has in-frame clones only and misses some. The sample lists around 110,000 clones; 75% were seen once. The sequenced material came from PBMCs. The receptor source for this set is a male donor in good health and CMV-seropositive.

The chain carries TRBV5-4 and TRBJ2-2; 7 nucleotides align to TRBD1. Germline loops: CDR1 SGHNT, CDR2 YYREEE (reference sequence). The V and J ends lost 4 bases and 5 bases, in that order; junction bases with no gene match: 11. The CDR3 sequence is 16 residues long. The CDR3 coding sequence is TGTGCCAGCAGCCCAGCCCCCAACAGGGGTACCGGGGAGCTGTTTTTT. This translates into CASSPAPNRGTGELFF.

This chain links TRBV15 with TRBJ2-7; D is unclear. The V end lost 0 bases, the J end lost 4 bases, and 10 bases lay between the germline ends. The CDR3 totals 14 residues. CDR1 is LNHNV, CDR2 YYDKDF, per germline (reference sequence). The CDR3 reads CATSRDPSGYEQYF. The CDR3, as DNA: TGTGCCACCAGCAGAGATCCCTCGGGTTACGAGCAGTACTTC.

The chain couples TRBV7-9 to TRBJ1-6, with a possible D match to TRBD1 (5 bases). V lost 5 bases and J 7 bases, leaving 15 bases between the germline ends. This CDR3 is built from 15 residues. CDR1 and CDR2 from the germline V gene are SEHNR and FQNEAQ (reference sequence). The CDR3 here is CASSQYPQGNSPLHF. The CDR3 coding sequence is TGTGCCAGCAGCCAATACCCGCAGGGAAATTCACCCCTCCACTTT.

The genes are TRBV7-9 and TRBJ1-2; D is uncertain. CDR1 is SEHNR and CDR2 is FQNEAQ in the germline V gene (reference sequence). This CDR3 contains 13 residues. Trimming left V 3 bases short and J 8 bases short, with 13 bases between. CDR3 sequence: CASSFPGSTGYTF. The CDR3 DNA reads TGTGCCAGCAGCTTTCCGGGGTCTACGGGCTACACCTTC.

This clone is a singleton in its sample. The J gene is TRBJ2-7, the V gene TRBV2; D perhaps matches TRBD2 (6 bases). CDR3 size: 16 residues. Between the trimmed V and J ends, which lost 6 bases and 2 bases, there was a span of 20 bases. CDR1 is SNHLY, CDR2 FYNNEI, per germline. CDR3 nucleotide sequence: TGTGCCAGCAGGGTCGGGGTAGCGGAACCCACCTACGAGCAGTACTTC. Translated, it gives CASRVGVAEPTYEQYF.

The chain recombines TRBV28 with TRBJ1-5; the match to TRBD1 covers 7 bases. Germline V gene data show CDR1 as MDHEN and CDR2 as SYDVKM. Losses at the gene ends were 3 bases for V and 0 bases for J; bases not matched to a gene: 14. This CDR3 has 19 residues. CDR3 sequence reads: CASSFGWAGQRYSNQPQHF. In DNA, the CDR3 is TGTGCCAGCAGTTTTGGTTGGGCGGGACAGCGATATAGCAATCAGCCCCAGCATTTT.

The V and J genes are TRBV28 and TRBJ2-1; D is perhaps TRBD2 (6 bases). V lost 3 bases and J 10 bases, leaving 19 bases between the germline ends. Germline V gives CDR1 MDHEN, CDR2 SYDVKM. CDR3 size: 15 residues. This chain's CDR3 is CASSLLRRVESEQFF. The CDR3 bases are TGTGCCAGCAGTTTGCTTCGGAGGGTGGAGAGCGAGCAGTTCTTC.

The chain couples TRBV5-6 to TRBJ2-5; 13 nucleotides align to TRBD2. Germline loops: CDR1 SGHDT, CDR2 YYEEEE. Trimming cost V 4 bases and J 4 bases; bases outside gene matches: 10. The CDR3 has 17 amino acids. The CDR3 spells CASSRSLAGGPGETQYF. CDR3 bases: TGTGCCAGCAGCCGCTCACTAGCGGGAGGGCCTGGAGAGACCCAGTACTTC.

V and J are TRBV30 and TRBJ2-6, with D perhaps matching TRBD1 (6 bases). V lost 4 bases and J lost 4, with 17 bases in between. This CDR3 is 16 amino acids long. Germline V gene lookup returns CDR1 GTSNPN and CDR2 SVGIG (reference sequence). CDR3 loop: CAWTQSTGVGANVLTF. The CDR3 DNA follows: TGTGCCTGGACCCAATCGACAGGAGTCGGGGCCAACGTCCTGACTTTC.

CDR3 nucleotide sequence: TGTGCCAGCGGGGGGGCCCCGGGGACTGAAGCTTTCTTT. It specifies CASGGAPGTEAFF. The chain carries TRBV7-9 and TRBJ1-1, with TRBD1 as a possible D gene (6 bases). The V gene's germline CDR1 is SEHNR and CDR2 FQNEAQ (reference sequence). V was pared by 8 bases and J by 5 bases, with 15 bases between. This CDR3 contains 13 residues.

Comments on this clone: The junction departs from the called germline gene at one end, perhaps through a read error. The rearrangement joins TRBV29-1 to TRBJ2-7; tentative D call: TRBD2 (6 bases). The CDR3 has 15 amino acids. CDR1 and CDR2 from the germline V gene are SQVTM and ANQGSEA. CDR3: CSVRRVVSRIPTVHF. CDR3 coding DNA: TGCAGCGTCCGGAGGGTGGTTTCGCGGATCCCTACGGTCCACTTC.

This clone appeared a few times. The chain has TRBV2 and TRBJ2-7; 10 nucleotides match TRBD2. The CDR3 covers 15 residues. Unmatched junction bases numbered 7, after V lost 6 bases and J lost 2 bases. Germline loops: CDR1 SNHLY, CDR2 FYNNEI. This chain's CDR3 is CASRLGTSETYEQYF. In DNA, the CDR3 is TGTGCCAGCAGGCTAGGGACTAGCGAAACCTACGAGCAGTACTTC.

The rearrangement uses TRBV19 and TRBJ1-1; D gene ambiguous. Germline CDR1 is LNHDA and CDR2 is SQIVND (reference sequence). V was shortened by 5 bases and J by 2 bases, with 12 bases between the two germline ends. The CDR3 extends over 14 amino acids. In DNA, the CDR3 is TGTGCCAGTAGTGCCCGTACGACTAACACTGAAGCTTTCTTT. Translating it yields CASSARTTNTEAFF.

This clone was seen just once. The genes are TRBV14 and TRBJ1-4; TRBD1 might be the D (6 bases). Germline CDR1 SGHDN, CDR2 FVKESK. V was pared by 6 bases and J by 7 bases, with 18 bases between. This CDR3 region has 15 residues. The CDR3 region has the DNA TGTGCCAGCAGTGAAAACCAGGGGAAGGGTGAAAAACTGTTTTTT. This codes for CASSENQGKGEKLFF.

CDR3 amino acids: CASSQGSGVSYEQYF. CDR3 coding DNA: TGCGCCAGCAGCCAAGGTAGCGGGGTCTCCTACGAGCAGTACTTC. The chain joins TRBV4-1 to TRBJ2-7; the match to TRBD2 covers 8 bases. This CDR3 comprises 15 residues. Looked up from germline, CDR1 is MGHRA and CDR2 is YSYEKL. J gave up 0 bases and V 1 base, and 2 bases lay outside the gene matches.

The genes are TRBV5-4 and TRBJ2-1; TRBD2 aligns across 11 bases. With V trimmed by 4 bases and J by 4 bases, 7 bases remained unmatched. The germline gives CDR1 SGHNT, CDR2 YYREEE (reference sequence). The CDR3 length is 16 residues. The CDR3 DNA sequence: TGTGCCAGCAGCGTCCTACTAGCGGGGGAGTACAATGAGCAGTTCTTC. Its protein product is CASSVLLAGEYNEQFF.

V and J are TRBV7-9 and TRBJ2-5; 8 bases match TRBD2. Germline V gene lookup returns CDR1 SEHNR and CDR2 FQNEAQ (reference sequence). With 2 bases clipped from V and 1 base from J, the junction kept 3 bases outside the gene matches. The CDR3 is made up of 15 amino acids. The CDR3 spells CASSLTSGGQETQYF. The CDR3 nucleotides are TGTGCCAGCAGCTTAACCAGCGGGGGCCAAGAGACCCAGTACTTC. Looking up the rest from reference TRBV7-9 and TRBJ2-5 gives the full variable domain: DTGVSQNPRHKITKRGQNVTFRCDPISEHNRLYWYRQTLGQGPEFLTYFQNEAQLEKSRLLSDRFSAERPKGSFSTLEIQRTEQGDSAMYLCASSLTSGGQETQYFGPGTRLLVL.

The chain joins TRBV11-3 to TRBJ1-1; 11 nucleotides align to TRBD1. Trimming removed 4 bases from V and 1 base from J; junction bases left unmatched: 2. The length of the CDR3 is 15 residues. CDR1 and CDR2 from the germline V gene are SGHNT and YENEEA. CDR3: CASSSGQGANTEAFF. CDR3 sequence (DNA): TGTGCCAGCAGCTCAGGACAGGGGGCGAACACTGAAGCTTTCTTT.

The chain has TRBV21-1 and TRBJ2-3; the table's D call TRBD2 went unverified against the DNA. TRBV21-1 is recorded as a pseudogene. CDR3 length: 17 amino acids. The CDR3, as DNA: TGTGCCAGCAGCAAAGTCCAGACTAGCGGAGTAACAGATACGCAGTATTTT. This gives the protein CASSKVQTSGVTDTQYF.

V usage is TRBV7-8 and J usage is TRBJ1-1; 9 nucleotides line up with TRBD1. This CDR3 has 17 amino acids. The junction had 13 bases not matched to a gene; V was cut back by 2 bases and J by 6 bases. The germline gives CDR1 SGHVS, CDR2 FQNEAQ. CDR3 sequence (DNA): TGTGCCAGCAGCTTAATTATAGTGTCACAGGGGGCCGCTGAAGCTTTCTTT. The encoded protein is CASSLIIVSQGAAEAFF.

A few counts support this clone. This rearrangement joins TRBV7-8 to TRBJ2-3; D not resolved. The germline gives CDR1 SGHVS, CDR2 FQNEAQ. The CDR3 totals 17 residues. Deletions cut 4 bases from V and 5 bases from J, with 22 bases between. The chain's CDR3 is CASSSASLITVLDTQYF. The CDR3 nucleotides are TGTGCCAGCAGCTCAGCGTCCTTAATAACAGTTTTAGATACGCAGTATTTT.

CDR3 nucleotides: TGTGCCAGCAGCTTGACTAGCGGGGGGGCCGGGGATGAGCAGTTCTTC. This gives the protein CASSLTSGGAGDEQFF. The rearrangement links TRBV4-2 to TRBJ2-1, with 14 bases that match TRBD2. The germline CDR1 and CDR2 sequences are LGHNA and YNFKEQ. Trimming took 5 bases from V and 8 from J; bases not matched to a gene: 8. This CDR3 has 16 amino acids.

This chain connects TRBV18 to TRBJ2-7; the match to TRBD1 covers 8 bases. The CDR3 contains 15 residues. CDR1 is KGHSH and CDR2 is LQKENI in the germline V gene. V was pared by 6 bases and J by 3 bases, with 10 bases of the junction left unmatched. The CDR3 protein is CASSPYGTGGYEQYF. The CDR3 DNA reads TGTGCCAGCTCGCCCTATGGTACAGGGGGCTACGAGCAGTACTTC.

V and J are TRBV4-2 and TRBJ2-7, with 10 positions matching TRBD2. The CDR3 runs to 19 residues. V gave up 1 base and J gave up 3 bases; unmatched junction bases: 15. The germline CDR1 and CDR2 sequences are LGHNA and YNFKEQ. DNA for the CDR3: TGTGCCAGCAGCCAAGGTCCTAGCGGGGGTTTTGGGGATGACTACGAGCAGTACTTC. Encoded protein: CASSQGPSGGFGDDYEQYF.

This clone occurred once. The genes are TRBV2 and TRBJ2-3, with TRBD2 matching over 11 bases. J lost 4 bases, V lost 6 bases, and 9 bases had no gene match. This CDR3 has 16 amino acids. Germline lookup yields CDR1 SNHLY and CDR2 FYNNEI. CDR3 nucleotides: TGTGCCAGCAGCCGTATGACTAGCGGGATGTCAGATACGCAGTATTTT. It specifies CASSRMTSGMSDTQYF.

The V gene is TRBV4-1, the J gene TRBJ2-1; 10 nucleotides match TRBD2. CDR3 length: 15 amino acids. The J segment lost 7 bases and the V segment lost 6 bases, leaving 9 bases of the junction unmatched. Germline-derived CDR1 and CDR2 are MGHRA and YSYEKL. CDR3 nucleotide sequence: TGCGCCAGCAGTTACAGTGTTAGCGGGGGGAATGAGCAGTTCTTC. As protein: CASSYSVSGGNEQFF.

The DNA of the CDR3 is TGTGCCAGTAGTTCCGGGACAGGGGACCCTCAGAGACAAGAGACCCAGTACTTC. Translating gives CASSSGTGDPQRQETQYF. The chain is built from TRBV19 and TRBJ2-5; 10 bases line up with TRBD1. The CDR3 has 18 amino acids. Germline CDR1 reads LNHDA; CDR2 reads SQIVND (reference sequence). V dropped 5 bases and J dropped 2; count of bases not matched to a gene: 14.

This chain uses TRBV9 with TRBJ2-6; D is uncertain. The CDR3 length is 14 residues. V lost 2 bases and J 2 bases, leaving 5 bases between the germline ends. CDR1 and CDR2 (germline): SGDLS, YYNGEE. The chain's CDR3 is CASSVTTGANVLTF. The CDR3 nucleotides read TGTGCCAGCAGCGTCACTACTGGGGCCAACGTCCTGACTTTC. Complete variable domain (other parts from reference TRBV9 and TRBJ2-6): DSGVTQTPKHLITATGQRVTLRCSPRSGDLSVYWYQQSLDQGLQFLIQYYNGEERAKGNILERFSAQQFPDLHSELNLSSLELGDSALYFCASSVTTGANVLTFGAGSRLTVL.

The genes are TRBV7-2 and TRBJ2-7; 10 bases are a match to TRBD2. The CDR3 spans 16 residues. Per germline, CDR1 SGHTA and CDR2 FQGNSA. Trimming at V came to 0 bases and at J to 4 bases, leaving 6 bases not matched to a gene. The DNA for the CDR3 is TGTGCCAGCAGCTTAGCGCTAGCGGGAGTGAGTTACGAGCAGTACTTC. This encodes CASSLALAGVSYEQYF.

The rearrangement uses TRBV1 and TRBJ2-1; whether TRBD2, the table's D call, matches the DNA was not checked. TRBV1 is a pseudogene. The CDR3 extends over 16 amino acids. For the CDR3, the DNA is TGCACCAGCAGCCAAGCTGTTAGCGGGAGGAGGAATGAGCAGTTCTTC. Amino acid sequence: CTSSQAVSGRRNEQFF.